The T cell receptor beta chain under discussion was sequenced for a study of cytomegalovirus exposure and HLA in healthy donors (dated by TCRdb to the late 2010s). Some background on the complete study: A later analysis indicated that the 120 or so validation repertoires were generated on the platform also employed for the approximately 700 repertoires of the first cohort. The aim of the study was to test whether cataloging public T cell receptors could identify signatures of past pathogen exposure. A separate validation cohort of about 110 different subjects was used in addition to the approximately 640-subject first cohort. High-throughput TCR immunosequencing, statistical association of individual TCRs with disease status, and machine learning were combined to predict cytomegalovirus infection status. Points the paper makes about the study in general: Across donors, most TCR sequences were observed very rarely, whereas some public TCRs were present in many individuals. In both the original and validation cohorts, the classifier was reported to diagnose cytomegalovirus status with high specificity and sensitivity. In a later analysis, TCRs clustered in the first cohort were found to also tend to co-occur in the approximately 120 validation repertoires, with 85% to 95% of cluster scores above 0. The study gave a list of about 160 TCR beta chains associated with cytomegalovirus. In vitro tests confirmed that a few of the cytomegalovirus-associated TCR beta chains recognize cytomegalovirus antigens. According to the authors, the approach could potentially be generalized to other disease states and immunological phenotypes. The validation cohort had no HLA typing available for a later analysis, so co-occurrence within that cohort was assessed over all 130 or so repertoires.

Comment on this clone: Its antigen target is currently unknown. Base qualities are not provided; no much larger clone lies one nucleotide away.

The junction shows trimming of 4 bases on V and 0 bases on J, plus 10 bases between the germline ends. CDR1 SNHLY and CDR2 FYNNEI were looked up in the germline V gene. From cysteine to phenylalanine, the CDR3 is 15 amino acids long. The CDR3 DNA has 45 bases and is translated from base 1. The donors belonged to the validation cohort of about 120 subjects, which was separate from the roughly 700-subject first cohort. The library was made by the immunoSEQ multiplex PCR assay. The authors' analysis ran thus. To diagnose cytomegalovirus status from the catalog of TCR beta chain sequences, a statistical classification framework was built. TCRdb took this table from immuneACCESS and kept in-frame rearrangements with V and J called. Such tables lack part of the clones; where checked against another copy, unresolved V genes explain under half of the gap, and the rest is unexplained. The V and J calls and clone size are taken from that table; D and trimming were inferred from the DNA. The sample profile shows 170,000 or so clones; about 86% of them were found once. The biggest ten clones account for 2.8% of the sample.

The sequence is built from TRBV2 and TRBJ2-1; the D gene cannot be named for sure. The clonotype originates from a woman between 18 and 29 years old in good health and CMV-seropositive. The specimen was PBMCs. CDR3 protein: CASSGQRRSYNEQFF. The sequence in DNA is TGTGCCAGCAGTGGCCAGCGACGCTCCTACAATGAGCAGTTCTTC.